This TCR beta chain derives from a study of blood T cell repertoires in COVID-19. This clone has just a few counts. CDR3 length equals 16 residues. CDR1 and CDR2 (germline): SGHTS, YDEGEE. V shed 1 base and J shed 0 bases, with 10 bases lying between them. Clones were read by immunoSEQ multiplex PCR, and TCRdb kept only the in-frame ones, dropping some. The sample includes around 300,000 clones, around 83% seen only once; the top ten take approximately 3%. The chain links TRBV5-8 to TRBJ1-4; D unresolved. Sample: peripheral blood. The clonotype comes from a man under 40 with active or convalescent COVID-19. CDR3 protein: CASSLPAGATNEKLFF. The CDR3 DNA reads as TGTGCCAGCAGCTTGCCGGCGGGTGCAACTAATGAAAAACTGTTTTTT.